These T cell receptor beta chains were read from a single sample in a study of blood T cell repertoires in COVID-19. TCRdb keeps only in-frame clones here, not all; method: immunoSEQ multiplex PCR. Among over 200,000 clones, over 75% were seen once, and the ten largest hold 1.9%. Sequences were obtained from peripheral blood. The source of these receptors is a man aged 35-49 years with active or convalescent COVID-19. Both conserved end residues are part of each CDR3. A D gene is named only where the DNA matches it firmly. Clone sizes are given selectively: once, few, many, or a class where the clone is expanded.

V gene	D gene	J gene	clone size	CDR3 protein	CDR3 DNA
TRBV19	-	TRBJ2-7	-	CASSIGREQYF	TGTGCCAGTAGTATAGGGAGGGAGCAGTACTTC
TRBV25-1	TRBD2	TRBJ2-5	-	CAFGLAGQETQYF	TGTGCTTTTGGACTAGCGGGACAAGAGACCCAGTACTTC
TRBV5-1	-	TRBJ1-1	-	CASSLEPGVTEAFF	TGCGCCAGCAGCTTGGAACCGGGGGTCACTGAAGCTTTCTTT
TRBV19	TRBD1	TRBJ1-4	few	CASSFGTGPEKLFF	TGTGCCAGTAGTTTCGGGACAGGCCCCGAAAAACTGTTTTTT
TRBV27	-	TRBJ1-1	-	CASSSSGGTEAFF	TGTGCCAGCAGTTCCTCCGGGGGCACTGAAGCTTTCTTT
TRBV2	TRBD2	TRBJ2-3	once	CASSETSGGFLTDTQYF	TGTGCCAGCAGTGAGACTAGCGGGGGTTTCCTTACAGATACGCAGTATTTT
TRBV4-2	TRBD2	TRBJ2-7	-	CASSLREVAGGSSYEQYF	TGTGCCAGCAGCCTAAGGGAGGTAGCGGGAGGGAGCTCCTACGAGCAGTACTTC
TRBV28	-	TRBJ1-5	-	CASSLLEGPQHF	TGTGCCAGCAGTTTATTGGAGGGGCCCCAGCATTTT
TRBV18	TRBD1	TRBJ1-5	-	CASSPRDRRDQPQHF	TGTGCCAGCTCACCACGGGACAGGAGGGATCAGCCCCAGCATTTT
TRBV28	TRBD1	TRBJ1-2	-	CASNSGQDYGYTF	TGTGCCAGCAACTCGGGACAGGACTATGGCTACACCTTC
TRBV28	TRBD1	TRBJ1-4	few	CASIRTGGVEKLFF	TGTGCCAGCATTCGGACAGGGGGTGTAGAAAAACTGTTTTTT
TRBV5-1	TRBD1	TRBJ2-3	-	CASSPRGQGTDTQYF	TGCGCCAGCAGCCCGAGGGGACAGGGCACAGATACGCAGTATTTT
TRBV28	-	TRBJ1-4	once	CASSPGQFNEKLFF	TGTGCCAGCAGTCCAGGACAGTTCAATGAAAAACTGTTTTTT
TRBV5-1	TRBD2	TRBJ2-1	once	CASSLAGGPSYNEQFF	TGCGCCAGCAGCTTGGCGGGGGGGCCCTCCTACAATGAGCAGTTCTTC
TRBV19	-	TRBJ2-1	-	CASSDQGGYNEQFF	TGTGCCAGTAGTGATCAAGGCGGGTACAATGAGCAGTTCTTC
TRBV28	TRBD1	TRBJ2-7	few	CASIASQGKLPLSYEQYF	TGTGCCAGCATCGCCTCACAGGGGAAATTACCCCTTTCCTACGAGCAGTACTTC
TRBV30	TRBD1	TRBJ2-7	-	CAWRPGQGFYEQYF	TGTGCCTGGAGACCGGGACAGGGCTTCTACGAGCAGTACTTC
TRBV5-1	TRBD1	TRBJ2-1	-	CASSFSTGTGVYNEQFF	TGCGCCAGCAGCTTTTCCACCGGGACAGGTGTTTACAATGAGCAGTTCTTC
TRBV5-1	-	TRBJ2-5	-	CASGPGSGQETQYF	TGCGCCAGCGGACCAGGTAGCGGCCAAGAGACCCAGTACTTC
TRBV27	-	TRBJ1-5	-	CASSYTGIEVGQPQHF	TGTGCCAGCAGTTACACAGGCATCGAGGTGGGTCAGCCCCAGCATTTT
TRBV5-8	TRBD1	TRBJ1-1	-	CASSFAPGQAVLEAFF	TGTGCCAGCAGCTTCGCCCCGGGACAGGCCGTCCTTGAAGCTTTCTTT
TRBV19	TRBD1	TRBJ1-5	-	CASSATGFSNQPQHF	TGTGCCAGTTCGGCGACAGGGTTTAGCAATCAGCCCCAGCATTTT
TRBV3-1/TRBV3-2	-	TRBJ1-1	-	CASSQRRGLSTEAFF	TGTGCCAGCAGCCAGCGGCGGGGGCTAAGCACTGAAGCTTTCTTT
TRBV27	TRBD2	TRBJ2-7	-	CASSLAGGMSGEQYF	TGTGCCAGCAGTTTAGCGGGGGGAATGTCGGGCGAGCAGTACTTC
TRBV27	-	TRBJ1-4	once	CASSFLQSTGYEKLFF	TGTGCCAGCAGTTTCCTACAGTCAACGGGGTATGAAAAACTGTTTTTT
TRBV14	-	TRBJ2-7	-	CASSHAGILYEQYF	TGTGCCAGCAGCCACGCAGGGATTCTTTACGAGCAGTACTTC
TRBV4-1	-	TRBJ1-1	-	CASSHPPGTLGELRTHEAFF	TGCGCCAGCAGCCACCCTCCCGGGACATTAGGCGAACTACGTACTCATGAAGCTTTCTTT
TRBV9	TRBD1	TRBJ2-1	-	CASSALSGQGEYNEQFF	TGTGCCAGCAGCGCTCTAAGCGGACAGGGGGAATACAATGAGCAGTTCTTC
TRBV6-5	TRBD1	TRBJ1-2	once	CASSYPSGTGDYGYTF	TGTGCCAGCAGTTACCCTTCCGGGACAGGGGACTATGGCTACACCTTC
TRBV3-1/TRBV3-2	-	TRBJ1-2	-	CASSQGTTGSNYGYTF	TGTGCCAGCAGCCAAGGAACGACAGGATCTAACTATGGCTACACCTTC
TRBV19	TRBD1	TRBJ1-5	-	CASHWQGGSNQPQHF	TGTGCCAGCCACTGGCAGGGGGGAAGCAATCAGCCCCAGCATTTT
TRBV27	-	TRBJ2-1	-	CASRRQSSSYNEQFF	TGTGCCAGCAGGCGGCAGAGCAGCTCCTACAATGAGCAGTTCTTC
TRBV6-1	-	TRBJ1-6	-	CASSEVRRGNSPLHF	TGTGCCAGCAGTGAAGTCCGCAGGGGAAATTCACCCCTCCACTTT
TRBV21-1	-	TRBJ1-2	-	CASSKAWRGQLVNYGYTF	TGTGCCAGCAGCAAAGCGTGGCGGGGGCAATTGGTTAACTATGGCTACACCTTC
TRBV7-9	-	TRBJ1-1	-	CASRSGGRVAFF	TGTGCCAGCAGGAGCGGGGGGAGGGTTGCTTTCTTT
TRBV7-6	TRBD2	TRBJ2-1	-	CASSLGLAVENEQFF	TGTGCCAGCAGCTTGGGACTAGCGGTTGAGAATGAGCAGTTCTTC
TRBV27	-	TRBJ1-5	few	CASSSGLQPQHF	TGTGCCAGCAGTTCAGGGCTCCAGCCCCAGCATTTT
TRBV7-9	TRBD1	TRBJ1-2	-	CASSLAGTGYGYTF	TGTGCCAGCAGCTTAGCGGGGACAGGGTATGGCTACACCTTC
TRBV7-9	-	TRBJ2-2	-	CASSLAPSGELFF	TGTGCCAGCAGCTTAGCCCCCTCCGGGGAGCTGTTTTTT
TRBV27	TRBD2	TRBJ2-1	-	CASSRMGGLYNEQFF	TGTGCCAGCAGTCGAATGGGGGGGTTGTACAATGAGCAGTTCTTC
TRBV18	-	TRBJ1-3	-	CASSPGRDSGNTIYF	TGTGCCAGCTCCCCCGGGCGGGACTCTGGAAACACCATATATTTT
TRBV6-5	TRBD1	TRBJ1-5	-	CASRYRDSSLQPQHF	TGTGCCAGCAGGTACCGGGACAGCTCCCTCCAGCCCCAGCATTTT
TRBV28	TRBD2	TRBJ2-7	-	CASSSTSGPSYEQYF	TGTGCCAGCAGTTCGACTAGCGGTCCCTCCTACGAGCAGTACTTC
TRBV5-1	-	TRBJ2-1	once	CASSGEPSSYNEQFF	TGCGCCAGCAGCGGGGAGCCCAGCTCCTACAATGAGCAGTTCTTC
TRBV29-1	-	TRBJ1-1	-	CSVEGQGSTEAFF	TGCAGCGTTGAAGGTCAGGGGTCCACTGAAGCTTTCTTT
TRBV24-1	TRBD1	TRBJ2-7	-	CATSEGGTGYSEQYF	TGTGCCACCAGTGAAGGGGGGACAGGCTATAGCGAGCAGTACTTC
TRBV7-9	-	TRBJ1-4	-	CASSSGRTTNEKLFF	TGTGCCAGCAGCTCAGGTCGTACGACTAATGAAAAACTGTTTTTT
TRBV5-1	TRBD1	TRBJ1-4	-	CASSLAPGTGNEKLFF	TGCGCCAGCAGCCTGGCACCCGGGACAGGGAATGAAAAACTGTTTTTT
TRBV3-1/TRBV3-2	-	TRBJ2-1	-	CASSQDPGEDNEQFF	TGTGCCAGCAGCCAAGACCCGGGAGAAGACAATGAGCAGTTCTTC
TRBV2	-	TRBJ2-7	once	CASSEVMTGYEQYF	TGTGCCAGCAGTGAAGTGATGACGGGCTACGAGCAGTACTTC